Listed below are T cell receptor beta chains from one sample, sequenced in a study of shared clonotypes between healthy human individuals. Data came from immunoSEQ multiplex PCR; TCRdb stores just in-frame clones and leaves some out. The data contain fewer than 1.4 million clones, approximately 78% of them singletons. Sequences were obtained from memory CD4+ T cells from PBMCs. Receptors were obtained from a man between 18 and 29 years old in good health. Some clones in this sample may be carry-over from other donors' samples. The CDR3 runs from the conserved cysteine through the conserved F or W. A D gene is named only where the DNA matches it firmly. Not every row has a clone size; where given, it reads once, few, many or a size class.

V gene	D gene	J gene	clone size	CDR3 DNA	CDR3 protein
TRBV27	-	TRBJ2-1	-	TGTGCCAGCAGTTTATCAACCCTGGGAGGAAATGAGCAGTTCTTC	CASSLSTLGGNEQFF
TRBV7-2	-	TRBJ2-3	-	TGTGCCAGCAGCTTAGAGCAGACAGATACGCAGTATTTT	CASSLEQTDTQYF
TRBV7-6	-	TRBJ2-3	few	TGTGCCAGCAGCCTCGACAGAGATACGCAGTATTTT	CASSLDRDTQYF
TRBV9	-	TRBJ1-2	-	TGTGCCAGCAGCGTAGCAGGGACCTATGGCTACACCTTC	CASSVAGTYGYTF
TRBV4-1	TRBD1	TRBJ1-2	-	TGCGCCAGCAGCCTGGCCGGACAGGGAAACTATGGCTACACCTTC	CASSLAGQGNYGYTF
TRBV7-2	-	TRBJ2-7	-	TGTGCCAGCAGCTCCCGTGGGGGAGAATACGAGCAGTACTTC	CASSSRGGEYEQYF
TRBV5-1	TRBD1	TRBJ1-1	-	TGCGCCAGCAGCAGCGACAGGGGCACTGAAGCTTTCTTT	CASSSDRGTEAFF
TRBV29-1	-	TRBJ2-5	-	TGCAGCGGCTACAAGGGGGAAGAGACCCAGTACTTC	CSGYKGEETQYF
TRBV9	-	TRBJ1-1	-	TGTGCCAGCAGCGTAGATCCCCAAATCGGCGCTGAAGCTTTCTTT	CASSVDPQIGAEAFF
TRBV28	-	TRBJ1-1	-	TGTGCCAGCAGTCTGCCGGGAAACACTGAAGCTTTCTTT	CASSLPGNTEAFF
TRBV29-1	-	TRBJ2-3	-	TGCAGCGTGCTGACAGGCACAGATACGCAGTATTTT	CSVLTGTDTQYF
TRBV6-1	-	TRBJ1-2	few	TGTGCCAGCAGTGCACCTCGTGGCTACACCTTC	CASSAPRGYTF
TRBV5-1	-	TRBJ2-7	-	TGCGCCAGCAGCTTGTATTTCCCGAATTATGAGCAGTACTTC	CASSLYFPNYEQYF
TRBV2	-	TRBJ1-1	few	TGTGCCAGCAGTGATGGGGTGGTGGGAAATTGGGGGCTGAACACTGAAGCTTTCTTT	CASSDGVVGNWGLNTEAFF
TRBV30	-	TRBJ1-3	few	TGTGCCTGGAGTGTGACAACCGGAAACACCATATATTTT	CAWSVTTGNTIYF
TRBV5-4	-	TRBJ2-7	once	TGTGCCAGCAGCTGGGGACCCGCTACCTACGAGCAGTACTTC	CASSWGPATYEQYF
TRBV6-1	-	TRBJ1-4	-	TGTGCCAGCAGTGGGACCCGGACACCCATCGGACTGTTTTTT	CASSGTRTPIGLFF
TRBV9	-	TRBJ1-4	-	TGTGCCAGCAGCGTAGGGGTCACAACTAATGAAAAACTGTTTTTT	CASSVGVTTNEKLFF
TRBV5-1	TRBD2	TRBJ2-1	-	TGCGCCAGCAGCTCACTACTAGCGGGGTCCTACAATGAGCAGTTCTTC	CASSSLLAGSYNEQFF
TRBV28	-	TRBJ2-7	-	TGTGCCAGCAGTATACGTTCCGGGGCGAAATACGAGCAGTACTTC	CASSIRSGAKYEQYF
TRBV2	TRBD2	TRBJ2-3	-	TGTGCCAGCAGCCTGGGGAGGGGCACAGATACGCAGTATTTT	CASSLGRGTDTQYF
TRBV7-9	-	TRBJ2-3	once	TGTGCCAGCAGCTTAGGTGAAGGGAGAATCACAGATACGCAGTATTTT	CASSLGEGRITDTQYF
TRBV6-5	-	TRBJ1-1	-	TGTGCCAGCAGCGGGGGGGTCTCCGACACTGAAGCTTTCTTT	CASSGGVSDTEAFF
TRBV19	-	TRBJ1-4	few	TGTGCCAGTCACTGGCGGGCTGGTTTTTTT	CASHWRAGFF